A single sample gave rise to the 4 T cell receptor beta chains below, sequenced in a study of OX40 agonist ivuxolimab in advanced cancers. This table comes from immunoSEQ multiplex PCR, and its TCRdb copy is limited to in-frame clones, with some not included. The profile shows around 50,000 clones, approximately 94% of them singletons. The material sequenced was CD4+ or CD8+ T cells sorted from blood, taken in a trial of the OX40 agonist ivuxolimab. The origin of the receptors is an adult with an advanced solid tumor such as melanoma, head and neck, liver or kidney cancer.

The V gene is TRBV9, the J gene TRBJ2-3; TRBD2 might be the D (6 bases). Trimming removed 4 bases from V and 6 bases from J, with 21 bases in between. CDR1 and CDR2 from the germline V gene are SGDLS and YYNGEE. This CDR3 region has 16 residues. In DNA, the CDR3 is TGTGCCAGCAGCTCCGACCAACCCCTGGAGGGGGATACGCAGTATTTT. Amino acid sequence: CASSSDQPLEGDTQYF.

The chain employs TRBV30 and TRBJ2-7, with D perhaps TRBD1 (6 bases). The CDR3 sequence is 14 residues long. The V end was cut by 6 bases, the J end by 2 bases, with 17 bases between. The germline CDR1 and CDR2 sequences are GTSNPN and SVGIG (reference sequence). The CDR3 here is CACRDTVNPYEQYF. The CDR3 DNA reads TGTGCCTGCCGGGACACCGTGAACCCCTACGAGCAGTACTTC.

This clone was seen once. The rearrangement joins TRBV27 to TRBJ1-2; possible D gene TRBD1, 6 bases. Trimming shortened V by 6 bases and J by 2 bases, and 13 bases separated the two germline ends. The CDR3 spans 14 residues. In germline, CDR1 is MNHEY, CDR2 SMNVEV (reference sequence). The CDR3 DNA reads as TGTGCCAGCAGCCCCAGGGGATCCAACTATGGCTACACCTTC. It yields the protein CASSPRGSNYGYTF.

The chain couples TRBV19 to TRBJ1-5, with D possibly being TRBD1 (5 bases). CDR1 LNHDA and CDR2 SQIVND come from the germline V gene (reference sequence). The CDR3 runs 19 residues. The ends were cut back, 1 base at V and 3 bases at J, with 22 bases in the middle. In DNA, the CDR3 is TGTGCCAGTAGTATAGGAGTGGCAGGGCAATCGTGGGACAATCAGCCCCAGCATTTT. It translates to CASSIGVAGQSWDNQPQHF.